Presented here are 20 T cell receptor beta chains from one specimen sequenced in a study of blood T cell repertoires in COVID-19. The table came from immunoSEQ multiplex PCR; TCRdb's copy has only in-frame clones and leaves some out. The sample carries approximately 150,000 clones, roughly 89% recorded once. The sample was peripheral blood. Receptors were obtained from a woman between 45 and 65 years old with active or convalescent COVID-19.

The chain joins TRBV7-2 to TRBJ2-1, with 7 bases that match TRBD1. In germline, CDR1 is SGHTA, CDR2 FQGNSA. The J segment lost 6 bases and the V segment lost 3 bases, leaving 14 bases of the junction unmatched. This CDR3 has 17 amino acids. Written as DNA, the CDR3 is TGTGCCAGCAGCTTTAGTCCAGGGACAGCCTCAGGCAATGAGCAGTTCTTC. As protein: CASSFSPGTASGNEQFF.

This clone was found once. This chain connects TRBV19 to TRBJ1-2; the D is unclear. Germline lookup yields CDR1 LNHDA and CDR2 SQIVND (reference sequence). V gave up 3 bases and J gave up 4 bases, with 12 bases separating them. The CDR3 loop spans 14 amino acids. The CDR3 DNA reads as TGTGCCAGTAGTATCCCCCGGGGTCCCTATGGCTACACCTTC. Protein sequence: CASSIPRGPYGYTF.

The chain uses TRBV6-2 or TRBV6-3 and TRBJ1-5; D gene uncertain. The germline gives CDR1 MNHEY, CDR2 SVGEGT. There are 17 residues in the CDR3. Trimming cost V 0 bases and J 0 bases, with 12 bases left between them. CDR3 sequence reads: CASSYSSVGVSNQPQHF. DNA for the CDR3: TGTGCCAGCAGTTACTCCTCGGTTGGAGTTAGCAATCAGCCCCAGCATTTT.

This chain uses TRBV15 with TRBJ1-5; D might be TRBD1 (5 bases). Germline CDR1 is LNHNV and CDR2 is YYDKDF (reference sequence). V lost 2 bases to trimming and J lost 7 bases, with 15 bases between them. The CDR3 extends over 15 amino acids. The CDR3 DNA reads as TGTGCCACCAGCAGACGGGACTCCACCAAGCAGCCCCAGCATTTT. Translated: CATSRRDSTKQPQHF.

The chain recombines TRBV19 with TRBJ2-1, with TRBD2 as a possible D gene (5 bases). Germline assignment: CDR1 LNHDA and CDR2 SQIVND (reference sequence). This CDR3 has 17 residues. V gave up 2 bases and J gave up 0 bases, with 14 bases separating them. The CDR3 sequence: CASSIRFGGGSYNEQFF. In DNA, the CDR3 is TGTGCCAGTAGTATACGTTTTGGCGGAGGCTCCTACAATGAGCAGTTCTTC. The variable domain in full, completed from reference TRBV19 and TRBJ2-1, reads DGGITQSPKYLFRKEGQNVTLSCEQNLNHDAMYWYRQDPGQGLRLIYYSQIVNDFQKGDIAEGYSVSREKKESFPLTVTSAQKNPTAFYLCASSIRFGGGSYNEQFFGPGTRLTVL.

The chain combines TRBV11-2 with TRBJ2-7; maybe TRBD1 (5 bases). The CDR3 is 15 residues long. Germline CDR1 is SGHAT and CDR2 is FQNNGV. V was clipped by 5 bases and J by 0 bases, with 14 bases between them. The CDR3 DNA sequence: TGTGCCAGCAGCCAACTGGGGCCAGGCTCCTACGAGCAGTACTTC. Translating it yields CASSQLGPGSYEQYF.

This clone was detected a few times. The CDR3 reads CASSFTSGRASAREQFF. CDR3 DNA sequence: TGTGCCAGCAGCTTTACTAGCGGGAGGGCCTCGGCCCGTGAGCAGTTCTTC. The J gene is TRBJ2-1, the V gene TRBV27, with 13 bases identical to TRBD2. The CDR3 spans 17 residues. Germline V gene data show CDR1 as MNHEY and CDR2 as SMNVEV (reference sequence). J was trimmed by 9 bases and V by 6 bases; bases with no gene match: 14.

The chain recombines TRBV19 with TRBJ1-1; the D is unclear. The CDR3 is 15 amino acids. The V end was cut by 7 bases, the J end by 3 bases, with 18 bases between. The germline CDR1 and CDR2 sequences are LNHDA and SQIVND (reference sequence). The CDR3 nucleotides are TGTGCCAGTACACCTAGGACTCAAAGATACACTGAAGCTTTCTTT. Translated: CASTPRTQRYTEAFF.

Only one count was recorded for this clone. The CDR3 nucleotides are TGTGCCAGCAGTTTAGTCGGTCAGGGGGTAAGGTGGACCGGGGAGCTGTTTTTT. Translated, it gives CASSLVGQGVRWTGELFF. The chain has TRBV27 and TRBJ2-2, with TRBD1 matching over 7 bases. This CDR3 contains 18 residues. The germline V gene encodes CDR1 MNHEY and CDR2 SMNVEV (reference sequence). With 2 bases clipped from V and 5 bases from J, the junction kept 14 bases outside the gene matches.

This chain connects TRBV20-1 to TRBJ2-3, with D possibly being TRBD2 (5 bases). V lost 3 bases and J lost 0, with 13 bases in between. Per germline, CDR1 DFQATT and CDR2 SNEGSKA (reference sequence). The CDR3 covers 15 residues. In DNA, the CDR3 is TGCAGTGCTAGTTTTCCGCGGACTAGCACAGATACGCAGTATTTT. It codes for CSASFPRTSTDTQYF.

V gene TRBV7-2 combines with J gene TRBJ1-2, with 7 bases identical to TRBD1. J lost 0 bases, V lost 4 bases, and 14 bases had no gene match. The CDR3 is 18 amino acids. The V gene's germline CDR1 is SGHTA and CDR2 FQGNSA. Here the CDR3 DNA reads TGTGCCAGCAGCTCGGGGACAGTGATAAGCTTAGCTAACTATGGCTACACCTTC. Its protein product is CASSSGTVISLANYGYTF. Looking up the rest from reference TRBV7-2 and TRBJ1-2 gives the full variable domain: GAGVSQSPSNKVTEKGKDVELRCDPISGHTALYWYRQSLGQGLEFLIYFQGNSAPDKSGLPSDRFSAERTGGSVSTLTIQRTQQEDSAVYLCASSSGTVISLANYGYTFGSGTRLTVV.

The genes are TRBV30 and TRBJ1-5, with 11 bases identical to TRBD1. With 0 bases clipped from V and 2 bases from J, the junction kept 15 bases outside the gene matches. Per germline, CDR1 GTSNPN and CDR2 SVGIG (reference sequence). CDR3 length: 20 amino acids. The CDR3 region is CAWSVGVVGDRGSRNQPQHF. CDR3 sequence (DNA): TGTGCCTGGAGTGTAGGGGTGGTTGGGGACAGGGGGAGTCGCAATCAGCCCCAGCATTTT.

J is TRBJ2-2 and V is TRBV19; 8 positions match TRBD1. The CDR3 runs to 17 residues. CDR1 LNHDA and CDR2 SQIVND come from the germline V gene (reference sequence). V was clipped by 7 bases and J by 0 bases; unmatched bases: 10. CDR3 residues: CASNRDRTKANTGELFF. DNA for the CDR3: TGTGCCAGTAACAGGGACAGGACGAAAGCGAACACCGGGGAGCTGTTTTTT.

V usage is TRBV27 and J usage is TRBJ2-2; TRBD2 is a possible D gene (6 bases). V was trimmed by 6 bases and J by 1 base, leaving 18 bases between them. The CDR3 covers 17 residues. CDR1 and CDR2 from the germline V gene are MNHEY and SMNVEV (reference sequence). The CDR3 sequence: CASSPGRGNLNTGELFF. The CDR3 DNA reads TGTGCCAGCAGCCCCGGGCGGGGCAACTTGAACACCGGGGAGCTGTTTTTT.

Here the CDR3 reads CASSAGQGVGDGYTF. The CDR3 bases are TGTGCCAGCAGCGCTGGACAGGGTGTAGGGGATGGCTACACCTTC. This chain links TRBV5-4 with TRBJ1-2; 8 nucleotides align to TRBD1. Trimming at V came to 4 bases and at J to 6 bases, leaving 11 bases not matched to a gene. Germline V gene data show CDR1 as SGHNT and CDR2 as YYREEE (reference sequence). The CDR3 length is 15 residues.

The gene calls are TRBV5-1 and TRBJ2-7; 8 bases line up with TRBD1. CDR1 and CDR2 from the germline V gene are SGHRS and YFSETQ. The CDR3 is 15 residues long. The V gene end was trimmed by 4 bases and the J gene end by 1 base; junction bases not matched to a gene: 7. The CDR3 DNA is TGCGCCAGCAGCCCAGGACAGGGTTTATCCTACGAGCAGTACTTC. Translation: CASSPGQGLSYEQYF.

This clone was recorded a few times. The chain has TRBV29-1 and TRBJ2-1, with 9 bases identical to TRBD1. This CDR3 has 15 amino acids. Unmatched junction bases numbered 8, after V lost 4 bases and J lost 4 bases. Germline V lookup: CDR1 SQVTM, CDR2 ANQGSEA. The CDR3 loop reads CSVAGTGLSYNEQFF. Here the CDR3 DNA reads TGCAGCGTTGCCGGGACAGGGCTTTCGTACAATGAGCAGTTCTTC.

The CDR3 DNA is TGTGCCACCAGCAGAGATTGGGAGGGTGGGATTTTCTACGAGCAGTACTTC. Translating gives CATSRDWEGGIFYEQYF. The chain is built from TRBV15 and TRBJ2-7, with 7 bases aligning to TRBD2. The V gene end was trimmed by 0 bases and the J gene end by 3 bases; junction bases not matched to a gene: 11. Germline V gene lookup returns CDR1 LNHNV and CDR2 YYDKDF (reference sequence). The CDR3 is made up of 17 amino acids.

The chain recombines TRBV29-1 with TRBJ2-5, with D possibly matching TRBD2 (5 bases). The CDR3 contains 14 residues. V gave up 4 bases and J gave up 2 bases, with 14 bases separating them. The germline gives CDR1 SQVTM, CDR2 ANQGSEA. In DNA form, the CDR3 reads TGCAGCGTTGTTAAGCAGACTACTCAAGAGACCCAGTACTTC. Its protein product is CSVVKQTTQETQYF.

V usage is TRBV5-1 and J usage is TRBJ1-2; D gene uncertain. The germline V gene encodes CDR1 SGHRS and CDR2 YFSETQ. The ends were cut back, 0 bases at V and 4 bases at J, with 13 bases in the middle. The CDR3 loop spans 15 amino acids. The CDR3 loop is CASSLGSGVSYGYTF. CDR3 bases: TGCGCCAGCAGCTTGGGATCCGGGGTTAGCTATGGCTACACCTTC.